This T cell receptor beta chain emerged from a study of blood T cell repertoires in COVID-19. Study as a whole: COVID-19 samples, acute and convalescent, were from the United States, Italy and Spain. PBMCs, B-cell-depleted T cells, or T cells provided the cDNA or gDNA that made up the material.

Authors' data handling: Cell counts per sample came from amplifying reference gene primers. Data came from immunoSEQ multiplex PCR; TCRdb stores just in-frame clones and leaves some out. V, J and clone size derive from that table, while D and trimming were established from the DNA sequence. This sample has just over 150,000 clones, with around 91% found just once. The V gene's germline CDR1 is SGHDT and CDR2 YYEEEE. The ends were cut back, 6 bases at V and 7 bases at J, with 19 bases in the middle. CDR3 size: 14 residues. The chain recombines TRBV5-6 with TRBJ1-2, with a weak D call TRBD1 (5 bases). Sequenced input: peripheral blood. This clonotype originated in a woman in her 40s with acute or convalescent COVID-19. CDR3 coding DNA: TGTGCCAGCACCCCGGGACTGGCCACTGGTGGCTACACCTTC. Amino acid sequence: CASTPGLATGGYTF.